This record concerns one T cell receptor (beta chain) sequence. The sample comes from a study of blood T cell repertoires in COVID-19. Overall study: Specimens from acute and convalescent COVID-19 originated in the United States, Italy and Spain. Nucleic acid was either cDNA or gDNA, and it came from T cells, B-cell-depleted T cells, or PBMCs.

In the study's own analysis: Amplified reference gene primers provided the basis for estimating nucleated cell counts. TCRdb's table, derived via immunoSEQ multiplex PCR, lists solely in-frame clones and lacks some. V and J calls plus clone size are reproduced from that table; the DNA served to infer D and trimming. The data show 70,000 to 90,000 clones, with roughly 77% seen just once and about a quarter held by the top ten. Germline V gene lookup returns CDR1 DFQATT and CDR2 SNEGSKA (reference sequence). This CDR3 is 12 amino acids long. Germline trimming cut 3 bases from V and 10 bases from J; bases unmatched to any gene: 7.

V usage is TRBV20-1 and J usage is TRBJ1-1; 8 bases fit TRBD1. This clonotype originated in a human donor in a cohort sampled during active COVID-19. Sequencing was carried out using peripheral blood. The CDR3 is CSASQGTGRAFF. CDR3 nucleotides: TGCAGTGCTAGTCAGGGGACAGGTCGAGCTTTCTTT.